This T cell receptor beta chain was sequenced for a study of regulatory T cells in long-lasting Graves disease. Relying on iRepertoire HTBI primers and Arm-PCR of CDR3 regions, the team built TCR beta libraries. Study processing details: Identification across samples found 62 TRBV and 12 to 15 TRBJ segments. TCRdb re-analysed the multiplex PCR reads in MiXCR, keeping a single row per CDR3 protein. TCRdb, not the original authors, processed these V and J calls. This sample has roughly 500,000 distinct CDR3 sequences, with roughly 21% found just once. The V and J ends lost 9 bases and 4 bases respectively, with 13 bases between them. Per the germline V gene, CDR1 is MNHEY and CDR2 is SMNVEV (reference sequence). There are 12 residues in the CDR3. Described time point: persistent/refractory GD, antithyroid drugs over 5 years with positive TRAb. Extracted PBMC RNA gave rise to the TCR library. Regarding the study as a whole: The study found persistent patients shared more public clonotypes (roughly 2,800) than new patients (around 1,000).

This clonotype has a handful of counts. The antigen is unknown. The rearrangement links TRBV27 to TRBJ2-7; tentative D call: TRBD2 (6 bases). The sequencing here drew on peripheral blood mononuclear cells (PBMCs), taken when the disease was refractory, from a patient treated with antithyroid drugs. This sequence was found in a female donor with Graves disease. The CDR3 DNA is TGTGCCAGTAGCGGAGGACCTTACGAGCAGTACTTC. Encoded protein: CASSGGPYEQYF.